These 6 T cell receptor beta chains were all obtained from the same sample, sequenced in a study of post-analysis software for immune sequencing data. Overall study results and limits: Four or five TRBV segments were significantly more frequent in patients than in controls. TRBV5-6, TRBV5-1 and TRBV20-1 were among these segments.

The authors incorporated unique molecular identifiers into the TCR beta cDNA libraries. Each CDR3 protein is one row after TCRdb ran MiXCR on the PCR reads. The top ten clones hold 0.5% to 0.6% of a sample with roughly 700,000 distinct CDR3 sequences, roughly 27% of them seen once. These receptors' antigens are unknown. The sample consisted of blood. Source of these receptors: a girl aged 10 to 17 with multiple sclerosis.

V gene TRBV7-2 combines with J gene TRBJ1-2, with D uncertain. V was pared by 0 bases and J by 8 bases, with 13 bases between. This CDR3 spans 14 amino acids. The germline V gene encodes CDR1 SGHTA and CDR2 FQGNSA. CDR3 region: CASSLARSAWGYTF. Written as DNA, the CDR3 is TGTGCCAGCAGCTTAGCGAGGTCCGCGTGGGGCTACACCTTC.

This chain uses TRBV29-1 with TRBJ2-3, with a tentative D call TRBD1 (6 bases). The CDR3 is 16 residues long. Trimming removed 7 bases from V and 6 bases from J, with 26 bases in between. Germline CDR1 and CDR2: SQVTM and ANQGSEA. The CDR3 DNA follows: TGCAGCGCAGTGGGGTCCCGGGCAGGGGTAGGGGATACGCAGTATTTT. Translation gives CSAVGSRAGVGDTQYF.

This clonotype showed up just a few times. The chain couples TRBV4-3 to TRBJ2-1, with a weak D call TRBD2 (5 bases). V shed 4 bases and J shed 3 bases, with 13 bases lying between them. There are 15 residues in the CDR3. CDR1 is LGHNA, CDR2 YSLEER, per germline. CDR3 sequence: CASSPSSKLYNEQFF. The CDR3 DNA sequence: TGCGCCAGCAGCCCCTCTAGCAAGCTCTACAATGAGCAGTTCTTC.

This clonotype has ten or more counts. The V call is TRBV29-1, the J call TRBJ1-2; 9 bases map to TRBD1. Germline V gives CDR1 SQVTM, CDR2 ANQGSEA. V dropped 2 bases and J dropped 7; count of bases not matched to a gene: 5. The CDR3 is 13 residues long. The CDR3 DNA sequence: TGCAGCGTTGAAAACAGGGGGCGCGTTGGCTACACCTTC. This gives the protein CSVENRGRVGYTF.

This chain connects TRBV7-2 to TRBJ2-1; D is uncertain. This CDR3 comprises 15 residues. Germline lookup yields CDR1 SGHTA and CDR2 FQGNSA. V was clipped by 7 bases and J by 4 bases, with 17 bases between them. CDR3 sequence (DNA): TGTGCCAGCACCACCCCCATCGGGCTGTACAATGAGCAGTTCTTC. It specifies CASTTPIGLYNEQFF.

This clonotype was observed a few times. The V call is TRBV20-1, the J call TRBJ2-3, with TRBD2 as a possible D gene (5 bases). V was clipped by 5 bases and J by 3 bases, with 15 bases between them. Looked up from germline, CDR1 is DFQATT and CDR2 is SNEGSKA (reference sequence). The CDR3 consists of 14 residues. The CDR3 DNA follows: TGCAGTGCTGGGGATGTGGGAGAAACAGATACGCAGTATTTT. This sequence encodes CSAGDVGETDTQYF.